Shown below are 27 T cell receptor beta chains from a single sample sequenced in a study of lymphopenia after photon versus proton radiotherapy. TCRdb's table, derived via immunoSEQ multiplex PCR, lists solely in-frame clones and lacks some. There are about 8,300 clones in the sample; 70% to 90% occur only once, and about a fifth lies in the top ten. This material consisted of peripheral blood, taken from a patient treated with photon-based radiotherapy. The receptors were sampled from a man aged 80 or over with cholangiocarcinoma.

The rearrangement joins TRBV19 to TRBJ1-4; a possible D gene is TRBD1 (5 bases). Trimming took off 7 bases at V and 7 bases at J, with 13 bases between the two ends. The CDR3 spans 13 residues. Looked up from germline, CDR1 is LNHDA and CDR2 is SQIVND (reference sequence). The CDR3 loop reads CASKAGLSEKLFF. DNA for the CDR3: TGTGCCAGTAAAGCAGGGCTCTCTGAAAAACTGTTTTTT. Drawing the rest from reference TRBV19 and TRBJ1-4, the complete variable domain is DGGITQSPKYLFRKEGQNVTLSCEQNLNHDAMYWYRQDPGQGLRLIYYSQIVNDFQKGDIAEGYSVSREKKESFPLTVTSAQKNPTAFYLCASKAGLSEKLFFGSGTQLSVL.

The genes are TRBV28 and TRBJ2-7; 7 bases match TRBD1. Trimming took 4 bases from V and 4 from J; bases not matched to a gene: 13. CDR1 and CDR2 from the germline V gene are MDHEN and SYDVKM. CDR3 length: 16 residues. The CDR3 loop reads CASSWGWTRQGYEQYF. CDR3 nucleotide sequence: TGTGCCAGCAGTTGGGGATGGACCAGACAGGGTTACGAGCAGTACTTC.

J is TRBJ1-4 and V is TRBV27, with D uncertain. Per the germline V gene, CDR1 is MNHEY and CDR2 is SMNVEV (reference sequence). Deletions cut 3 bases from V and 3 bases from J, with 11 bases between. The CDR3 is made up of 15 amino acids. Here the CDR3 DNA reads TGTGCCAGCAGTTTTTCCGGCCATTCTAATGAAAAACTGTTTTTT. Its translation is CASSFSGHSNEKLFF.

V is TRBV15 and J is TRBJ1-2, with 8 bases that match TRBD1. The CDR3 contains 14 residues. Looked up from germline, CDR1 is LNHNV and CDR2 is YYDKDF (reference sequence). Trimming cost V 3 bases and J 6 bases; bases outside gene matches: 6. The CDR3 nucleotides are TGTGCCACCAGCAGGCCGGGACAGGTCGATGGCTACACCTTC. This sequence encodes CATSRPGQVDGYTF.

This chain connects TRBV7-9 to TRBJ1-6; TRBD1 aligns across 9 bases. CDR3 length equals 17 residues. The germline V gene has CDR1 SEHNR and CDR2 FQNEAQ (reference sequence). The ends lost 1 base at V and 7 bases at J; junction bases unmatched: 8. CDR3 sequence reads: CASSLVAETGGNSPLHF. The CDR3, as DNA: TGTGCCAGCAGCTTAGTTGCAGAGACAGGGGGAAATTCACCCCTCCACTTT.

Worth noting for this clone: One junction end disagrees with the germline gene, perhaps due to a read error. This sequence joins TRBV6-6 and TRBJ1-1, with D possibly being TRBD1 (5 bases). This CDR3 contains 15 residues. Germline assignment: CDR1 MNHNY and CDR2 SVGAGI (reference sequence). The CDR3 nucleotides are TGTGCCATCAGTGAGTCGGGGACGGTGAACACTGAAGCTTTCTTT. Translating gives CAISESGTVNTEAFF.

This clone came up a few times. This CDR3 reads CASSLSSGGSGLNTQYF. As DNA, the CDR3 is TGTGCCAGCAGCTTAAGTAGCGGGGGGTCCGGTTTGAATACGCAGTATTTT. V and J are TRBV11-2 and TRBJ2-3; 10 nucleotides align to TRBD2. The J segment lost 7 bases and the V segment lost 2 bases, leaving 12 bases of the junction unmatched. Germline CDR1 reads SGHAT; CDR2 reads FQNNGV. CDR3 size: 17 residues.

CDR3 amino acids: CASRQQGTDTQYF. DNA of the CDR3: TGTGCCAGCAGGCAACAGGGTACAGATACGCAGTATTTT. The chain recombines TRBV6-6 with TRBJ2-3, with D possibly TRBD1 on 6 matching bases. The CDR3 consists of 13 residues. CDR1 and CDR2 (germline): MNHNY, SVGAGI (reference sequence). The ends were cut back, 6 bases at V and 3 bases at J, with 10 bases in the middle.

The genes are TRBV4-1 and TRBJ1-6; TRBD1 matches 7 bases. Unmatched junction bases numbered 5, after V lost 5 bases and J lost 7 bases. The germline CDR1 and CDR2 sequences are MGHRA and YSYEKL. The CDR3 covers 14 residues. The CDR3, as DNA: TGCGCCAGCAGCGCGACAGGGTTGAATTCACCCCTCCACTTT. Protein sequence: CASSATGLNSPLHF.

The rearrangement links TRBV7-9 to TRBJ1-1; D remains ambiguous. The germline gives CDR1 SEHNR, CDR2 FQNEAQ (reference sequence). The germline V and J ends were trimmed by 4 bases and 3 bases, with 6 bases remaining between them. The CDR3 loop spans 12 amino acids. CDR3 bases: TGTGCCAGCAGCTCCCACGACACTGAAGCTTTCTTT. Encoded protein: CASSSHDTEAFF.

The rearrangement links TRBV11-2 to TRBJ1-2; 10 bases map to TRBD1. Germline CDR1 is SGHAT and CDR2 is FQNNGV. V dropped 0 bases and J dropped 5; count of bases not matched to a gene: 9. The CDR3 contains 17 residues. The CDR3 spells CASSLEGDRGRWYGYTF. The CDR3 coding sequence is TGTGCCAGCAGCTTAGAGGGAGACAGGGGGCGCTGGTATGGCTACACCTTC. Drawing the rest from reference TRBV11-2 and TRBJ1-2, the complete variable domain is EAGVAQSPRYKIIEKRQSVAFWCNPISGHATLYWYQQILGQGPKLLIQFQNNGVVDDSQLPKDRFSAERLKGVDSTLKIQPAKLEDSAVYLCASSLEGDRGRWYGYTFGSGTRLTVV.

The gene calls are TRBV5-1 and TRBJ2-7, with 10 bases that match TRBD1. Germline V gives CDR1 SGHRS, CDR2 YFSETQ. The CDR3 is 15 residues long. Trimming at V came to 4 bases and at J to 2 bases, leaving 6 bases not matched to a gene. CDR3 in amino acids: CASSPTTGGPYEQYF. DNA for the CDR3: TGCGCCAGCAGCCCGACGACAGGGGGCCCCTACGAGCAGTACTTC.

V usage is TRBV5-4 and J usage is TRBJ1-2; D unresolved. The CDR3 extends over 12 amino acids. V was clipped by 3 bases and J by 3 bases, with 6 bases between them. The germline V gene encodes CDR1 SGHNT and CDR2 YYREEE (reference sequence). CDR3 nucleotides: TGTGCCAGCAGCTCTGGATACTATGGCTACACCTTC. Encoded protein: CASSSGYYGYTF.

V usage is TRBV9 and J usage is TRBJ1-5; D is uncertain. V lost 4 bases and J 0 bases, leaving 11 bases between the germline ends. CDR1 and CDR2 from the germline V gene are SGDLS and YYNGEE. The CDR3 extends over 15 amino acids. CDR3 nucleotide sequence: TGTGCCAGCAGCCTCCAGCCTGATAGCAATCAGCCCCAGCATTTT. Amino acid sequence: CASSLQPDSNQPQHF.

V usage is TRBV13 and J usage is TRBJ2-1; 12 positions agree with TRBD1. The CDR3 consists of 14 residues. Per the germline V gene, CDR1 is PRHDT and CDR2 is FYEKMQ (reference sequence). Trimming cost V 7 bases and J 8 bases; bases outside gene matches: 6. The CDR3 spells CASTPGQGAYEQFF. As DNA, the CDR3 is TGTGCCAGCACCCCGGGACAGGGGGCCTATGAGCAGTTCTTC.

The table lists this clone with a few counts. The V call is TRBV5-4, the J call TRBJ2-3; 12 bases map to TRBD2. Trimming took 2 bases from V and 4 from J; bases not matched to a gene: 5. CDR3 length: 16 residues. Germline V gene lookup returns CDR1 SGHNT and CDR2 YYREEE (reference sequence). The CDR3 region has the DNA TGTGCCAGCAGCTTTCCTAGCGGGGGGGATTCAGATACGCAGTATTTT. Translated, it gives CASSFPSGGDSDTQYF.

This clone was seen a handful of times. The chain combines TRBV19 with TRBJ1-6; D is unclear. This CDR3 spans 13 amino acids. Trimming removed 3 bases at V and 5 bases at J, with 5 bases between. Germline CDR1 is LNHDA and CDR2 is SQIVND (reference sequence). The CDR3 loop reads CASSIRHNSPLHF. CDR3 DNA sequence: TGTGCCAGTAGTATCCGTCATAATTCACCCCTCCACTTT.

The chain combines TRBV28 with TRBJ1-2; the D gene is possibly TRBD1 (5 bases). Trimming took off 7 bases at V and 5 bases at J, with 17 bases between the two ends. Germline-derived CDR1 and CDR2 are MDHEN and SYDVKM. CDR3 length: 14 residues. CDR3 sequence: CASTEDGRVYGYTF. The DNA of the CDR3 is TGTGCCAGCACCGAAGATGGCAGGGTTTATGGCTACACCTTC.

The chain combines TRBV6-1 with TRBJ2-5, with D perhaps TRBD1 (5 bases). V lost 5 bases, J lost 2 bases, and 12 bases lay in between. Germline CDR1 MNHNS, CDR2 SASEGT. This CDR3 spans 14 amino acids. CDR3 protein: CASSTGQRQETQYF. The CDR3 DNA reads TGTGCCAGCAGTACTGGACAAAGGCAAGAGACCCAGTACTTC.

This chain links TRBV12-5 with TRBJ2-3, with unresolved D. Germline CDR1 and CDR2: LGHNT and FRNRAP. The ends were cut back, 6 bases at V and 3 bases at J, with 10 bases in the middle. The CDR3 is 13 residues long. The CDR3 DNA follows: TGTGCTAGTGGCTCTATGGAGACAGATACGCAGTATTTT. It codes for CASGSMETDTQYF.

The chain couples TRBV5-1 to TRBJ1-6, with TRBD1 matching over 8 bases. The CDR3 extends over 17 amino acids. Per germline, CDR1 SGHRS and CDR2 YFSETQ. V shed 1 base and J 7 bases; nucleotides not matched to a gene: 10. CDR3 coding DNA: TGCGCCAGCAGCTTGAATGCAGGGGGCGCTTGGAATTCACCCCTCCACTTT. Its protein product is CASSLNAGGAWNSPLHF.

The chain joins TRBV23-1 to TRBJ2-3; 8 nucleotides line up with TRBD2. TRBV23-1 is flagged as an ORF with uncertain function. The CDR3 has 17 amino acids. The junction had 16 bases not matched to a gene; V was cut back by 6 bases and J by 5 bases. CDR3 sequence (DNA): TGCGCCAGCAGACTACGGACCGGGGGGGCCAGGGAAGATACGCAGTATTTT. This translates into CASRLRTGGAREDTQYF.

V usage is TRBV28 and J usage is TRBJ2-2; a weak D match, TRBD1 (5 bases). The CDR3 runs to 13 residues. Looked up from germline, CDR1 is MDHEN and CDR2 is SYDVKM. Trimming shortened V by 7 bases and J by 1 base, and 7 bases separated the two germline ends. The CDR3 region has the DNA TGTGCCAGCATCGACAGGAACACCGGGGAGCTGTTTTTT. Protein: CASIDRNTGELFF.

The gene calls are TRBV4-1 and TRBJ2-4; no reliable D call. CDR1 is MGHRA and CDR2 is YSYEKL in the germline V gene. V lost 4 bases to trimming and J lost 5 bases, with 15 bases between them. The CDR3 is 15 amino acids. The CDR3 spells CASSPPFRRENIQYF. The CDR3 region has the DNA TGCGCCAGCAGCCCCCCATTTAGACGAGAAAACATTCAGTACTTC.

V usage is TRBV28 and J usage is TRBJ1-5; 8 bases are a match to TRBD1. The CDR3 extends over 15 amino acids. Germline V gene lookup returns CDR1 MDHEN and CDR2 SYDVKM. V shed 2 bases, J shed 4 bases, and the junction held 4 bases outside the gene matches. The CDR3 DNA reads as TGTGCCAGCAGTTTACCGCGGACAGGGAATCAGCCCCAGCATTTT. Translating it yields CASSLPRTGNQPQHF.

This clone was recorded once. The chain is built from TRBV28 and TRBJ2-7, with D unresolved. V gave up 1 base and J gave up 7 bases, with 11 bases separating them. The germline V gene has CDR1 MDHEN and CDR2 SYDVKM. The CDR3 totals 13 residues. This CDR3 is CASSLFQAEEQYF. The CDR3 DNA reads TGTGCCAGCAGTTTATTCCAGGCAGAGGAGCAGTACTTC.

The V call is TRBV5-1, the J call TRBJ1-5; a possible D gene is TRBD1 (6 bases). Germline CDR1 SGHRS, CDR2 YFSETQ. This CDR3 region has 13 residues. The V end was cut by 5 bases, the J end by 0 bases, with 6 bases between. The CDR3 DNA reads TGCGCCAGCAGGGACAGTAGCAATCAGCCCCAGCATTTT. Residues: CASRDSSNQPQHF.